This T cell receptor beta chain was captured in a study of CD8 T cells in Susac syndrome. Findings and limits, study-wide: Susac-specific public clones found in total CD8+ repertoires numbered some 15, and those in CD8+ TEMRA repertoires numbered about five.

Random-hexamer reverse transcription was applied to about 0.45 to 1 ug RNA. It was immunoSEQ multiplex PCR that amplified TCR beta CDR3 across 54 Vbeta and 13 Jbeta. TCRdb reprocessed the immunoSEQ multiplex PCR reads with MiXCR, giving one entry per CDR3 protein. The sample includes some 140,000 distinct CDR3 sequences, approximately 95% of them seen just once. Germline V gives CDR1 MDHEN, CDR2 SYDVKM. The CDR3 covers 14 residues. V gave up 3 bases and J gave up 4 bases; unmatched junction bases: 5. A word on this clonotype: Its antigen is not identified.

CD8+ and CD4+ T cells from blood underwent TCR beta sequencing, which was carried out in a high-throughput format. The chain combines TRBV28 with TRBJ1-1; 7 nucleotides line up with TRBD1. The receptor's source is a human donor with Susac syndrome. The sequencing input was CD8+ T cells from PBMCs. As DNA, the CDR3 is TGTGCCAGCAGTTTTCAGGGGGTGAGCACTGAAGCTTTCTTT. Its translation is CASSFQGVSTEAFF.